One and the same sample provided the 3 T cell receptor beta chains below, sequenced in a study of vaccination effects on CD4 cells after COVID-19 (dated by TCRdb to the early 2020s). Receptors were amplified or captured by the immunoSEQ multiplex PCR assay. This is the immuneACCESS table as TCRdb keeps it, with only in-frame sequences that have V and J called. A part of the clones is gone; compared with another copy, unresolved V genes explain less than half, and the rest is unexplained. This sample holds roughly 57,000 clones; 75% to 85% were observed only once. Together, the top ten hold around 5.5% of the sample. To identify antigen-specific CD4+ T cell clonotypes by their expansion, the ViraFEST assay first stimulated PBMC with viral peptide pools and then applied TCR sequencing. After more than nine days of culture, CD4+ T cells were isolated with the EasySep CD4+ T cell isolation kit. Convalescent patients had PCR-confirmed SARS-CoV-2 infection between March and December 2020, before Alpha, Beta and Delta variants emerged in the United States.

Antigens of these TCRs are unknown. Specimen: CD4+ T cells from PBMCs cultured with HIV peptides, collected before COVID-19 vaccination. The cell subset or site label corresponds to: HIV-1 Nef peptide pool negative control/reference culture. The source is a human donor who had a prior SARS-CoV-2 infection.

Written as DNA, the CDR3 is TGTGCCAGTAGTTCTTGGGCGGACCATTCACCCCTCCACTTT. Amino acid sequence: CASSSWADHSPLHF. The chain employs TRBV19 and TRBJ1-6; D ambiguous. Between the trimmed V and J ends, which lost 5 bases and 8 bases, there was a span of 13 bases. CDR3 length equals 14 residues. Germline V CDR1 and CDR2: LNHDA, SQIVND (reference sequence).

V gene TRBV10-3 combines with J gene TRBJ1-6; TRBD1 matches at 8 bases. The ends lost 2 bases at V and 9 bases at J; junction bases unmatched: 6. The CDR3 loop spans 15 amino acids. CDR1 and CDR2 from the germline V gene are ENHRY and SYGVKD. The chain's CDR3 is CAISEGQGLGSPLHF. In DNA, the CDR3 is TGTGCCATCAGTGAGGGACAGGGTTTGGGTTCACCCCTCCACTTT.

The chain links TRBV19 to TRBJ2-3, with a possible D match to TRBD2 (6 bases). Looked up from germline, CDR1 is LNHDA and CDR2 is SQIVND (reference sequence). CDR3 length: 15 amino acids. V was pared by 0 bases and J by 1 base, with 8 bases between. The CDR3 sequence: CASSIDWGGTDTQYF. CDR3 nucleotides: TGTGCCAGTAGTATAGATTGGGGGGGCACAGATACGCAGTATTTT.